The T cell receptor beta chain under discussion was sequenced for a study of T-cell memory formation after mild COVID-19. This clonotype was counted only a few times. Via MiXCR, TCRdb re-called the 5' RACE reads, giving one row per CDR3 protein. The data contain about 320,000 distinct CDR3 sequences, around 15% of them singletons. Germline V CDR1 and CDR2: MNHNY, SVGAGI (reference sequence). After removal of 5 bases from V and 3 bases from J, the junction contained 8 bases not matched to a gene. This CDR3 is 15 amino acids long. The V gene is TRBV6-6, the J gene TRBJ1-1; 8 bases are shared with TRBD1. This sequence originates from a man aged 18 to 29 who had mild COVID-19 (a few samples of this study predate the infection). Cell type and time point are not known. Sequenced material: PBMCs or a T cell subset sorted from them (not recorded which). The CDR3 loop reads CASSTGGVEDTEAFF. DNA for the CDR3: TGTGCCAGCAGTACAGGGGGAGTGGAGGACACTGAAGCTTTCTTT.